This TCR beta chain stems from a study of T cell responses to AZD1222 COVID-19 vaccine. Study findings and constraints: Donor demographics were predominantly white British with a female majority; clonal diversity may be underestimated.

CDR1 and CDR2 (germline): SGDLS, YYNGEE. The CDR3 is made up of 17 amino acids. Trimming took 0 bases from V and 0 from J, leaving 15 bases between them. In the case of this clone: Antigen: not known.

Data came from immunoSEQ multiplex PCR; TCRdb stores just in-frame clones and leaves some out. The sample carries roughly 110,000 clones, more than 70% recorded once. This receptor was identified in an adult in good health. The chain links TRBV9 to TRBJ1-2; possible D gene TRBD1, 5 bases. The specimen comprised peripheral blood, sampled on day 0 of AZD1222 vaccination. The CDR3: CASSVEVGTTSNYGYTF. CDR3 sequence (DNA): TGTGCCAGCAGCGTAGAGGTAGGGACGACATCTAACTATGGCTACACCTTC.